This is a list of T cell receptor beta chains from one sample in a study of blood T cells in healthy people across ages. TCRdb used MiXCR to reprocess the 5' RACE reads, holding one entry per CDR3 protein. The table lists 1.2 million to 1.5 million distinct CDR3 sequences, 59% of them singletons, with roughly 6.3% in the top ten. Sequenced sample: blood. The receptors stem from a man between 18 and 35 years old in good health. Both conserved end residues are trimmed from each CDR3. The D gene is left open where the match is weak. Size is omitted from some rows. Given values are once, few, many or a class for expanded clones.

. . TRBV5-1 ASSPEAHSTEAF
TRBD2 . TRBV20-1 SAAEREIEQF
. . TRBV27 ASRTAVNVEAF
. many TRBV5-1 ASRPLDYQETQY
. few TRBV7-2 ASSLGVGGPQF
. . TRBV27 ASSLSGEETDTQY
TRBD1 few TRBV28 ASSFFLGQGDLEYGYT
TRBD2 . TRBV20-1 SAPTPLGGGEADTQY
TRBD2 . TRBV6-2/TRBV6-3 ASSRLAGNFYNEQF
. . TRBV5-1 ARSLGILDTQY
. . TRBV12-3/TRBV12-4 ASSPEDTEAF
TRBD1 . TRBV29-1 SVPGQAYNEQF
. . TRBV12-3/TRBV12-4 ASSIKGGTEAF
TRBD1 . TRBV29-1 SVAGTGFSEAF
TRBD1 once TRBV10-3 AIETTGGLNYGYT
TRBD1 . TRBV7-9 ASSPRQGVEGYT
. once TRBV6-2/TRBV6-3 ASSYLREVHTEAF
TRBD2 . TRBV4-3 ASSHGAGGVNEQF
TRBD2 . TRBV20-1 SARGASGRSSYEQY
. . TRBV6-5 ASSYSSQVTDTQY
. once TRBV28 ASRVSAVFDSGAYNSPLH
. few TRBV15 ATSRSEIQGASINTQY
TRBD1 . TRBV5-1 ASSSRTGQNTEAF
TRBD1 . TRBV4-3 ASSQGGTGMNEQF
TRBD1 once TRBV5-1 ASSALAGGVGENIQY
. . TRBV15 ATSREVSYNEQF
TRBD2 few TRBV29-1 SVEDWGTNPGETQY
. few TRBV29-1 SAGGAFGGTQY
. few TRBV25-1 ASSEGGWGF
. . TRBV7-9 ASSPDGGRVEAF
TRBD2 . TRBV4-1 ASIQLAGQETQY
TRBD2 . TRBV28 ASSVPTSGGPLYNEQY
TRBD1 few TRBV10-3 AISETGEREQPQH
. . TRBV29-1 SVAGVMNTEAF
. few TRBV5-1 ASSLAGRVSSSGANVLT
. few TRBV12-3/TRBV12-4 ASSFVGAEAF
. . TRBV10-2 ASSPQWGDGSYEQY
TRBD1 few TRBV6-5 ASSYSGQGDEQF